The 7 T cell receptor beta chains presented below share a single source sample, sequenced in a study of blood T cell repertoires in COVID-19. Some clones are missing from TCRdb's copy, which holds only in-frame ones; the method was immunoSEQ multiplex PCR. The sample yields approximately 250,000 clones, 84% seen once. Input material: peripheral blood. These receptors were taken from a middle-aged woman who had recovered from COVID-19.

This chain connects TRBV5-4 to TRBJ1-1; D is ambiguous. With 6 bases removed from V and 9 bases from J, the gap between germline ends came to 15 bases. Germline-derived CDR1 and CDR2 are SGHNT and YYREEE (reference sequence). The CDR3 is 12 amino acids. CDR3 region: CASTSLLGKAFF. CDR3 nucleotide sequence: TGTGCCAGCACCTCCCTCCTGGGCAAAGCTTTCTTT.

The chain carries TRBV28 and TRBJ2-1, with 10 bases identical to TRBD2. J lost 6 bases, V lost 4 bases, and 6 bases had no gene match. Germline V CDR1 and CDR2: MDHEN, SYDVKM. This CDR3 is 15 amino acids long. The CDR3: CASSYSGGLGNEQFF. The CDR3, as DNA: TGTGCCAGCAGTTATAGCGGGGGGCTGGGCAATGAGCAGTTCTTC.

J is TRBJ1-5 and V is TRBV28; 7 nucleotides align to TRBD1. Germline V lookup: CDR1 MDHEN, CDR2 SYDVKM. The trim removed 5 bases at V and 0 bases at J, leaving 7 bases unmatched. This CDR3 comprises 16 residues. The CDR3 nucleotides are TGTGCCAGCAGTGTAACAGGGACAGCTAGCAATCAGCCCCAGCATTTT. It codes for CASSVTGTASNQPQHF.

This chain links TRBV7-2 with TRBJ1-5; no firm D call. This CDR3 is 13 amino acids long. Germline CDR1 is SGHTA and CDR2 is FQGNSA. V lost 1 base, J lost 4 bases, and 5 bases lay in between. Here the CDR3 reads CASSLGANQPQHF. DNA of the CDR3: TGTGCCAGCAGCTTAGGCGCGAATCAGCCCCAGCATTTT.

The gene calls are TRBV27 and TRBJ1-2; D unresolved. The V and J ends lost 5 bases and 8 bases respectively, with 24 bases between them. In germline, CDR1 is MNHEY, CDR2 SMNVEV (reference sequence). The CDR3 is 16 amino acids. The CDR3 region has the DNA TGTGCCAGCAGTCGCGAGACCAGACCCCAGAGGGAAGGCTACACCTTC. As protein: CASSRETRPQREGYTF.

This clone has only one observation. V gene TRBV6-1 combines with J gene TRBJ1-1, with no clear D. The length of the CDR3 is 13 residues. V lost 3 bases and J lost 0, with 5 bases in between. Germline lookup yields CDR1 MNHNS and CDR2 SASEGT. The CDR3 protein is CASSDRMNTEAFF. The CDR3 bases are TGTGCCAGCAGTGACAGAATGAACACTGAAGCTTTCTTT.

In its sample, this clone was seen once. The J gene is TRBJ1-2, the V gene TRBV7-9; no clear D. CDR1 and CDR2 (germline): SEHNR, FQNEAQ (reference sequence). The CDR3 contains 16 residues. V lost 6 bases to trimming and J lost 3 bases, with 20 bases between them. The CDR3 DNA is TGTGCCAGCAGTACCCGAGCCCTTGGTGCCTACTATGGCTACACCTTC. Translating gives CASSTRALGAYYGYTF.